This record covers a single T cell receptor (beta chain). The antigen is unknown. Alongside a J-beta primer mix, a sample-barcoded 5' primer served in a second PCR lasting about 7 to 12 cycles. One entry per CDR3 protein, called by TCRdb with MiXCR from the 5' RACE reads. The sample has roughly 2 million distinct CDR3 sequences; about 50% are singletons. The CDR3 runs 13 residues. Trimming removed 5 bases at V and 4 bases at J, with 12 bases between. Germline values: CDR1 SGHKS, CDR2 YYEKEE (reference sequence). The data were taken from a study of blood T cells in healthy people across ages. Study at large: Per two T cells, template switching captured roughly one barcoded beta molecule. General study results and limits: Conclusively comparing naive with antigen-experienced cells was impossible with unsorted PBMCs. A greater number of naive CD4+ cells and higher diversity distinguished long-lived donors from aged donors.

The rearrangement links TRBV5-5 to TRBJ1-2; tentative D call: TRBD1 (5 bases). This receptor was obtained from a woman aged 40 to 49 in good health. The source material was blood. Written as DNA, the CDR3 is TGTGCCAGCAGTCGGGACGAGTTCTATGGCTACACCTTC. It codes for CASSRDEFYGYTF. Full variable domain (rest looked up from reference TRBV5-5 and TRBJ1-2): DAGVTQSPTHLIKTRGQQVTLRCSPISGHKSVSWYQQVLGQGPQFIFQYYEKEERGRGNFPDRFSARQFPNYSSELNVNALLLGDSALYLCASSRDEFYGYTFGSGTRLTVV.